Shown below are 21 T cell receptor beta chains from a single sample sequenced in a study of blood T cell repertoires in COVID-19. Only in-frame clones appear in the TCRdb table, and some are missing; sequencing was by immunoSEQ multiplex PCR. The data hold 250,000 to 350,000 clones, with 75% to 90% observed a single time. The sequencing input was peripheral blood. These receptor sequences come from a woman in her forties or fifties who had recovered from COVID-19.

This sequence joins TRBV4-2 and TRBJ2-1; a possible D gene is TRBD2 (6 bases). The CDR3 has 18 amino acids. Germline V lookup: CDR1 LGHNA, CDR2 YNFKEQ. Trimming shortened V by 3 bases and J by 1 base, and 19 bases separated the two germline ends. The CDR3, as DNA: TGTGCCAGCAGCCATCCGACTTGGGGGGTAGTATCCTACAATGAGCAGTTCTTC. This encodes CASSHPTWGVVSYNEQFF.

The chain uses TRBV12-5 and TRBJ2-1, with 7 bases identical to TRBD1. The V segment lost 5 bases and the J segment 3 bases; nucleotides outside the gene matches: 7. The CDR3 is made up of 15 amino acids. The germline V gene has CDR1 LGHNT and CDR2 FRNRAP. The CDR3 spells CASGIGTAGYNEQFF. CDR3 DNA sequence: TGTGCTAGTGGTATCGGGACAGCAGGCTACAATGAGCAGTTCTTC. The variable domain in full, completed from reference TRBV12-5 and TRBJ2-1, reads DARVTQTPRHKVTEMGQEVTMRCQPILGHNTVFWYRQTMMQGLELLAYFRNRAPLDDSGMPKDRFSAEMPDATLATLKIQPSEPRDSAVYFCASGIGTAGYNEQFFGPGTRLTVL.

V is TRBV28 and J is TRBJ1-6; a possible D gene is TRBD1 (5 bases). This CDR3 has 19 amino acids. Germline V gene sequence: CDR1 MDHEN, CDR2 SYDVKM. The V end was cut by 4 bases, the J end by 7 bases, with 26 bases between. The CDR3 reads CASSSQDSLRGGWNSPLHF. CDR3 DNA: TGTGCCAGCAGTTCCCAGGACTCCCTGCGGGGGGGGTGGAATTCACCCCTCCACTTT.

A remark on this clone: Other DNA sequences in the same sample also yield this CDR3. CDR3 loop: CASSLSGGNTEAFF. CDR3 DNA sequence: TGTGCCAGCAGCCTATCGGGTGGGAACACTGAAGCTTTCTTT. This chain connects TRBV11-2 to TRBJ1-1; D is unresolved. The V and J ends lost 5 bases and 1 base respectively, with 11 bases between them. The germline V gene encodes CDR1 SGHAT and CDR2 FQNNGV. This CDR3 contains 14 residues.

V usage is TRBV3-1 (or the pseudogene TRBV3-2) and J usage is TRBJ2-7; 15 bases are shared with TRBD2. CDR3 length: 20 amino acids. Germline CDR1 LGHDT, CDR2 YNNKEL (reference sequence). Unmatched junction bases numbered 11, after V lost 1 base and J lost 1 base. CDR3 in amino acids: CASSQVAGLAGGPRSYEQYF. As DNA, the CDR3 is TGTGCCAGCAGCCAAGTGGCCGGACTAGCGGGGGGGCCGCGGTCCTACGAGCAGTACTTC.

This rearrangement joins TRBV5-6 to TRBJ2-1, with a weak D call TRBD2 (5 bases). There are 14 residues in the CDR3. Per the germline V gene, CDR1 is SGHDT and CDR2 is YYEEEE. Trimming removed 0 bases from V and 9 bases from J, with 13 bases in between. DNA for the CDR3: TGTGCCAGCAGCTTGGGAGGGATTAGAGGTGAGCAGTTCTTC. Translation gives CASSLGGIRGEQFF.

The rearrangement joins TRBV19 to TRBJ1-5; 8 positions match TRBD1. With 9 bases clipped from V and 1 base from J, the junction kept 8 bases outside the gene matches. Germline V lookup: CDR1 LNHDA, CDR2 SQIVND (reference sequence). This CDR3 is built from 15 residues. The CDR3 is CASSDRARSNQPQHF. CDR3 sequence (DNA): TGTGCCAGCTCGGACAGGGCGAGGAGCAATCAGCCCCAGCATTTT.

The CDR3 DNA follows: TGTGCCAGCAGTCCGGGGAGTGAATTCTCCTACAATGAGCAGTTCTTC. It specifies CASSPGSEFSYNEQFF. The chain employs TRBV6-2 or TRBV6-3 and TRBJ2-1, with D possibly matching TRBD2 (5 bases). Germline values: CDR1 MNHEY, CDR2 SVGEGT. Between the trimmed V and J ends, which lost 5 bases and 0 bases, there was a span of 14 bases. The CDR3 has 16 residues.

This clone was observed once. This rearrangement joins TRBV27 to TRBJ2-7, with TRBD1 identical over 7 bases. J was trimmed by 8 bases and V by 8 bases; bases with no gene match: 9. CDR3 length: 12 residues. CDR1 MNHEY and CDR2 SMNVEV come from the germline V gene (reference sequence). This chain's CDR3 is CASGLIGGKQYF. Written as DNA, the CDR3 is TGTGCCAGCGGACTTATAGGGGGCAAGCAGTACTTC.

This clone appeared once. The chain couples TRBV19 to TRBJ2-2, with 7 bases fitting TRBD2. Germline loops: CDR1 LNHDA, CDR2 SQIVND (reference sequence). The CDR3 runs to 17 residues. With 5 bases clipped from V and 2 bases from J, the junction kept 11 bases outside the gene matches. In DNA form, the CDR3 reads TGTGCCAGTAGTCCGACTCCCGGGACTATAAACACCGGGGAGCTGTTTTTT. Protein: CASSPTPGTINTGELFF.

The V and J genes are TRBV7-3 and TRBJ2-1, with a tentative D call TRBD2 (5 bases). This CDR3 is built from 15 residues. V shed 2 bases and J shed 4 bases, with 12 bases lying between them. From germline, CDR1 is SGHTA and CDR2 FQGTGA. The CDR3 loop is CASSLGRVDYNEQFF. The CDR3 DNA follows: TGTGCCAGCAGCTTAGGGCGGGTCGATTACAATGAGCAGTTCTTC.

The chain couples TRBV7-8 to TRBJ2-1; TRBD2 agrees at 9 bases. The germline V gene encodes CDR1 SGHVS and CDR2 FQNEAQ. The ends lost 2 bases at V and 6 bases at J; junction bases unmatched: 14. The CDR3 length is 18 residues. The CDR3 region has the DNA TGTGCCAGCAGCTTATGGTTAGTAGCGGGAGTCTCGAGCAATGAGCAGTTCTTC. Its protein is CASSLWLVAGVSSNEQFF.

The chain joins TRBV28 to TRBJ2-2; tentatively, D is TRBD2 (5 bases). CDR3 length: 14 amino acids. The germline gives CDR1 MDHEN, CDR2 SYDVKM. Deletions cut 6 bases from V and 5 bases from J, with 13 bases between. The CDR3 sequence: CASSPFRGTGELFF. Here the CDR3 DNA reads TGTGCCAGCAGCCCCTTTCGAGGGACCGGGGAGCTGTTTTTT.

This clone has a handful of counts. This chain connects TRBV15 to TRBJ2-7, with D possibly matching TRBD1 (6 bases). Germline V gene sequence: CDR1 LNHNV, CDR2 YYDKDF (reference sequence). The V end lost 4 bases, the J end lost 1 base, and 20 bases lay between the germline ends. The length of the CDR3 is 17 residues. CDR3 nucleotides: TGTGCCACCAGCACCCCAGGGAGAGGACAGCTATCCTACGAGCAGTACTTC. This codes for CATSTPGRGQLSYEQYF.

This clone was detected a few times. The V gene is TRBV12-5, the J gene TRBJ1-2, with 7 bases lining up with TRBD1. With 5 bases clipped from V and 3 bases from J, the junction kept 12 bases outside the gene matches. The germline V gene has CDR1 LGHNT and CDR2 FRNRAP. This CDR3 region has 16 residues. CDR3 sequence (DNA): TGTGCTAGTGGTCTTCGCGTGAGACAGGGATACTATGGCTACACCTTC. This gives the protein CASGLRVRQGYYGYTF.

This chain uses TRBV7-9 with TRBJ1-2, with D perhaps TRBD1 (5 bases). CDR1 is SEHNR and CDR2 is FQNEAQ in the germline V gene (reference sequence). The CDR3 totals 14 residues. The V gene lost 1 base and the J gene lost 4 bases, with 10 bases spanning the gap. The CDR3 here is CASSLGGLGYGYTF. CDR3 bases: TGTGCCAGCAGCTTAGGGGGCCTGGGCTATGGCTACACCTTC.

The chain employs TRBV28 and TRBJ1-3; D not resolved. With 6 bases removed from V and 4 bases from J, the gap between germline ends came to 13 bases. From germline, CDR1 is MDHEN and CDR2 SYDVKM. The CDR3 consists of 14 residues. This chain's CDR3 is CASRGRKTGNTIYF. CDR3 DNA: TGTGCCAGCAGGGGCAGGAAGACCGGAAACACCATATATTTT.

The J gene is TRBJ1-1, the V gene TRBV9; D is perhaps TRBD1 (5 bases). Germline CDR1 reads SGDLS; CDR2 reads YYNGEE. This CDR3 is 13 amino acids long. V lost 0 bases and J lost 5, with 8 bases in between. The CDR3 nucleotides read TGTGCCAGCAGCGTAGAGTACAGGACTGAAGCTTTCTTT. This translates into CASSVEYRTEAFF.

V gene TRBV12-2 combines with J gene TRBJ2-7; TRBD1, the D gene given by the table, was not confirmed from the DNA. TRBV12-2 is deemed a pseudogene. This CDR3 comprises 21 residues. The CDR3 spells CASRLATDSGTGFPSSYEQYF. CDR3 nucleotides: TGTGCAAGTCGCTTAGCGACCGATTCCGGGACAGGTTTTCCAAGCTCCTACGAGCAGTACTTC.

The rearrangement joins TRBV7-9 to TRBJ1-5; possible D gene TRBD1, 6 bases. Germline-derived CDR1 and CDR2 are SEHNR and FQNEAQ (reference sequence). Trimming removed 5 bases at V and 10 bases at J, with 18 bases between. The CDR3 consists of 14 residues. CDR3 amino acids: CASSREGPGAPQHF. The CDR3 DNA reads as TGTGCCAGCAGCCGAGAGGGACCAGGGGCCCCCCAGCATTTT.

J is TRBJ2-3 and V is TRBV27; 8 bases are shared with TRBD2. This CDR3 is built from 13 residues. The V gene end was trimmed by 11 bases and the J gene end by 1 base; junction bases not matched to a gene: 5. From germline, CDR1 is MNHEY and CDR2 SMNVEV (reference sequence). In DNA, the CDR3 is TGTGCCTCCGGGGGGGGCCGCACAGATACGCAGTATTTT. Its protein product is CASGGGRTDTQYF.